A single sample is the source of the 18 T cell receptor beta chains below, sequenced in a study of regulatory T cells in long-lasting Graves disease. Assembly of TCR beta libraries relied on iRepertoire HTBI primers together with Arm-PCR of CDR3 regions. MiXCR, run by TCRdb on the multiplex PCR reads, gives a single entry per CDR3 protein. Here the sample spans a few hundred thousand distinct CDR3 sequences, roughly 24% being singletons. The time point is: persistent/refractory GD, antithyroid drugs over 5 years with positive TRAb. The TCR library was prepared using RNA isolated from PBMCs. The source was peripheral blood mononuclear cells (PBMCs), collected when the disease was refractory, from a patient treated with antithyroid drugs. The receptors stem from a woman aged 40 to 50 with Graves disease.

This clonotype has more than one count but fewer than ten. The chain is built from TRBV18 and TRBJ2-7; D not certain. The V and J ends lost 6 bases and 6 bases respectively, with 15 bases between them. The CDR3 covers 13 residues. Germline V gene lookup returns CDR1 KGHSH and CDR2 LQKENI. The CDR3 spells CASSPTIQIEQYF. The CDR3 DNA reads TGTGCCAGCTCTCCTACCATACAGATCGAGCAGTACTTC.

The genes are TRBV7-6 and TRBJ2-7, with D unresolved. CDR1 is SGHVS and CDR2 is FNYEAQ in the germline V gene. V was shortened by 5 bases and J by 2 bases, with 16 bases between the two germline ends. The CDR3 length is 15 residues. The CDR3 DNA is TGTGCCAGCAGCCTTTTCACGGGCACCACCTACGAGCAGTACTTC. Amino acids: CASSLFTGTTYEQYF. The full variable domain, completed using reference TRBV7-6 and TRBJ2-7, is GAGVSQSPRYKVTKRGQDVALRCDPISGHVSLYWYRQALGQGPEFLTYFNYEAQQDKSGLPNDRFSAERPEGSISTLTIQRTEQRDSAMYRCASSLFTGTTYEQYFGPGTRLTVT.

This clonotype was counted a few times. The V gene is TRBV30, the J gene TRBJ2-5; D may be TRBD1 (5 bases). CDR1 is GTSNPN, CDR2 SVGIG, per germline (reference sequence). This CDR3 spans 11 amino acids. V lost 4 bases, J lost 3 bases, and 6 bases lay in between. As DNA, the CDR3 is TGTGCCTGGACCAGGGAAGAGACCCAGTACTTC. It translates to CAWTREETQYF.

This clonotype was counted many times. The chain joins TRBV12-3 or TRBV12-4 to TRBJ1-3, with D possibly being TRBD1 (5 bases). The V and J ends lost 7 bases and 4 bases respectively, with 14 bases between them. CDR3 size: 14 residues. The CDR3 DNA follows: TGTGCCAGCACTCTTGCAGGGCCCGGAAACACCATATATTTT. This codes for CASTLAGPGNTIYF.

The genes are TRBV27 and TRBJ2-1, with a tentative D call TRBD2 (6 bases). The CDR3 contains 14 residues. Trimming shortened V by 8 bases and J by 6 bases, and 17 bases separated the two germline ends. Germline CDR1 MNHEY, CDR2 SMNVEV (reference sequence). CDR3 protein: CASGLPGPINEQFF. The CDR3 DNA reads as TGTGCCAGCGGACTACCGGGACCTATCAATGAGCAGTTCTTC.

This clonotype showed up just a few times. The CDR3 here is CASSLIRGTGNTIYF. In DNA form, the CDR3 reads TGTGCCAGCAGCTTAATCCGGGGGACTGGAAACACCATATATTTT. This chain connects TRBV11-2 to TRBJ1-3, with a weak D call TRBD1 (5 bases). Deletions cut 2 bases from V and 2 bases from J, with 10 bases between. In germline, CDR1 is SGHAT, CDR2 FQNNGV. This CDR3 region has 15 residues. Drawing the rest from reference TRBV11-2 and TRBJ1-3, the complete variable domain is EAGVAQSPRYKIIEKRQSVAFWCNPISGHATLYWYQQILGQGPKLLIQFQNNGVVDDSQLPKDRFSAERLKGVDSTLKIQPAKLEDSAVYLCASSLIRGTGNTIYFGEGSWLTVV.

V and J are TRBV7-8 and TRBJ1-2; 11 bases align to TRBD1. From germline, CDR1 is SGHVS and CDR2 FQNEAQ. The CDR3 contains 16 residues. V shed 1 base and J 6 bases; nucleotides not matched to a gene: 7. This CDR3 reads CASSLVGDRGKNGYTF. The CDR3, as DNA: TGTGCCAGCAGCTTAGTCGGGGACAGGGGGAAGAATGGCTACACCTTC.

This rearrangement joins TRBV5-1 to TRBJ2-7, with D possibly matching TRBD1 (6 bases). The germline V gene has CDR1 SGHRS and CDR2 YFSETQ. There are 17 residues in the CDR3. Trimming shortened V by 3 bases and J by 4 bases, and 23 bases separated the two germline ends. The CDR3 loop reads CASSSRRLRGGIYEQYF. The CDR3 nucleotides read TGCGCCAGCAGCTCGAGGAGGCTTAGAGGGGGAATTTACGAGCAGTACTTC. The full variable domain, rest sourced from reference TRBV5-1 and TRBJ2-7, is KAGVTQTPRYLIKTRGQQVTLSCSPISGHRSVSWYQQTPGQGLQFLFEYFSETQRNKGNFPGRFSGRQFSNSRSEMNVSTLELGDSALYLCASSSRRLRGGIYEQYFGPGTRLTVT.

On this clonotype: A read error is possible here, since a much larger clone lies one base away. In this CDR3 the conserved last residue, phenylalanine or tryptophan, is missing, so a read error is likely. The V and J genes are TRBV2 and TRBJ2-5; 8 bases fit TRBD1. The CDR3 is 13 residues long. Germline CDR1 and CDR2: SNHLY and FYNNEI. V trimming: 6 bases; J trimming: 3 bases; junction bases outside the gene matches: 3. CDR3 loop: CASRTGEEETQYL. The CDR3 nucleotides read TGTGCCAGCAGGACAGGGGAAGAAGAGACCCAGTACCTC.

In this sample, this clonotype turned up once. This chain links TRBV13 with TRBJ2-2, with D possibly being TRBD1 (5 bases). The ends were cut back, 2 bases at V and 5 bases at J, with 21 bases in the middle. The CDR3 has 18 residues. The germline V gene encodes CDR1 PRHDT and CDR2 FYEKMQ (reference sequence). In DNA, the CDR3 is TGTGCCAGCAGCTTATCCACCGTTGGCAGGGCCCGAACCGGGGAGCTGTTTTTT. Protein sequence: CASSLSTVGRARTGELFF.

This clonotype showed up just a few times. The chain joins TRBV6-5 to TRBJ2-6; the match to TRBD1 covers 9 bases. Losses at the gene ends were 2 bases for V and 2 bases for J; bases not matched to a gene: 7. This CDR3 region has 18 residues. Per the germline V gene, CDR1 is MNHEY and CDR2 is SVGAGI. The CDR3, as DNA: TGTGCCAGCAGTTACACCGGGACAGGGTTCGCTGGGGCCAACGTCCTGACTTTC. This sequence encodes CASSYTGTGFAGANVLTF.

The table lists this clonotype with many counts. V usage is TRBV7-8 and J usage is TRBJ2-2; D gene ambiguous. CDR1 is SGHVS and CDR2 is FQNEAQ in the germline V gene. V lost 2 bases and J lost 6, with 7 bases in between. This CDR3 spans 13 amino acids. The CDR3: CASSLYLSGELFF. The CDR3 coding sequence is TGTGCCAGCAGCTTATACCTATCCGGGGAGCTGTTTTTT.

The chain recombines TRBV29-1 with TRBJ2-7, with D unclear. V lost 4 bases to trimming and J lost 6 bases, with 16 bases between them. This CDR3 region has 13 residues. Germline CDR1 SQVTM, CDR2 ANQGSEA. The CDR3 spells CSVVKVRLGEQYF. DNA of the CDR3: TGCAGCGTTGTCAAAGTCCGGCTGGGCGAGCAGTACTTC.

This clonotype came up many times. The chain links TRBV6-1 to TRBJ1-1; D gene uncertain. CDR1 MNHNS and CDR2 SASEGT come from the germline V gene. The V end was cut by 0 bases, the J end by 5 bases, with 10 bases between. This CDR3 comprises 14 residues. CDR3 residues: CASSEAVLGTEAFF. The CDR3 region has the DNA TGTGCCAGCAGTGAAGCAGTCCTGGGGACTGAAGCTTTCTTT.

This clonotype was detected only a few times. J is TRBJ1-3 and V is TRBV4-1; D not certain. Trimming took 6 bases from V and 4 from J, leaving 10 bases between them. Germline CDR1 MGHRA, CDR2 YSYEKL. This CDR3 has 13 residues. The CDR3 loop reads CASRASTGNTIYF. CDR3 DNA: TGCGCCAGCAGGGCTTCGACGGGAAACACCATATATTTT.

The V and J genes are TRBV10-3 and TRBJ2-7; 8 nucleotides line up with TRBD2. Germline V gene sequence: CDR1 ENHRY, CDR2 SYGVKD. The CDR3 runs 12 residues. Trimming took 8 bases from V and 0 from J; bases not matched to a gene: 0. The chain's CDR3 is CAIGTSSYEQYF. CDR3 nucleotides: TGTGCCATCGGGACTAGCTCCTACGAGCAGTACTTC.

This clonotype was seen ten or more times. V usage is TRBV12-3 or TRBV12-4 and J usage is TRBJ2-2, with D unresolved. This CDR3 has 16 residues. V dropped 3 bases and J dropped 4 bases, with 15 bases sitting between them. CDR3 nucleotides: TGTGCCAGCAGTTTTCGGGTCTCATTGTCCACCGGGGAGCTGTTTTTT. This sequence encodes CASSFRVSLSTGELFF.

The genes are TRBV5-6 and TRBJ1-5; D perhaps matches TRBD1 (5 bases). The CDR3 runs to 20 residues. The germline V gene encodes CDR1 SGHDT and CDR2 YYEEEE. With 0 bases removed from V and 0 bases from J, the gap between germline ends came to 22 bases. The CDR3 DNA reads TGTGCCAGCAGCTTGGCCTTATGGTGGGGCCGCATAATTAGCAATCAGCCCCAGCATTTT. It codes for CASSLALWWGRIISNQPQHF.